This record covers a single TCR beta chain. The antigen is unknown. Some clones are missing from TCRdb's copy, which holds only in-frame ones; the method was immunoSEQ multiplex PCR. The profile shows more than 65,000 clones, 60% to 85% of them singletons. At cycle 4 day 1, cycle 7 day 1, and baseline, blood was sampled. The CDR3 spans 16 residues. Germline CDR1 reads SGHVS; CDR2 reads FQNEAQ. V gave up 3 bases and J gave up 0 bases, with 12 bases separating them. This sample is part of a study of OX40 agonist ivuxolimab in advanced cancers. Study details: Of the patients, three showed partial responses, one with hepatocellular carcinoma and two with cutaneous melanoma.

Study-wide results and limits: Among the lowest levels of clonal expansion were found in partial responders at 0.1-3.0 mg/kg. The authors also found low normalized T-cell clonal expansion in some nonresponders.

The receptor comes from an adult with an advanced solid tumor such as melanoma, head and neck, liver or kidney cancer. The chain employs TRBV7-8 and TRBJ1-3, with D perhaps matching TRBD1 (6 bases). The sample here was CD4+ or CD8+ T cells sorted from blood, taken in a trial of the OX40 agonist ivuxolimab. DNA for the CDR3: TGTGCCAGCAGCTTCGGACAGCTGAGCTCTGGAAACACCATATATTTT. It specifies CASSFGQLSSGNTIYF.